The present TCR beta chain was sequenced within a study of CD8 T cells in ankylosing spondylitis. This clonotype was observed many times. TCRdb recomputed calls from the 5' RACE reads with MiXCR, one row per CDR3 protein. The table records hundreds of thousands of distinct CDR3 sequences, roughly a tenth of them present only once. Trimming left V 7 bases short and J 4 bases short, with 19 bases between. The CDR3 consists of 15 residues. Sequencing input: blood, either unsorted or a sorted T cell fraction (not recorded which). The clonotype was recovered from a male donor with ankylosing spondylitis or in good health (not recorded which). The rearrangement joins TRBV12-3 or TRBV12-4 to TRBJ2-5; D possibly corresponds to TRBD2 (7 bases). This chain's CDR3 is CASTLGGGAGETQYF. The DNA of the CDR3 is TGTGCCAGCACCCTCGGAGGGGGGGCGGGAGAGACCCAGTACTTC.